This T cell receptor (beta chain) was obtained from a study of blood T cells in healthy people across ages. Study-wide points: TCR beta diversity was tightly associated with the proportion of naive T cells.

Remarks on this clonotype: No antigen is known for it.

Primers used in a second PCR of roughly 6 to 12 cycles were a sample-barcoded 5' primer and a J-beta primer mix. From the 5' RACE reads, TCRdb called clonotypes with MiXCR, one entry per CDR3 protein. The sample records about a million distinct CDR3 sequences, 51% being singletons. Germline V gene data show CDR1 as MDHEN and CDR2 as SYDVKM. CDR3 length: 18 amino acids. Trimming cost V 6 bases and J 5 bases; bases outside gene matches: 18. The sequenced sample consisted of blood. J is TRBJ2-3 and V is TRBV28; 9 positions match TRBD2. The source of this sequence is a woman aged 60-75 years in good health. The CDR3 sequence is CASRAQGLAGFRGDTQYF. Written as DNA, the CDR3 is TGTGCCAGCAGGGCCCAGGGGCTAGCGGGATTCCGGGGAGATACGCAGTATTTT.